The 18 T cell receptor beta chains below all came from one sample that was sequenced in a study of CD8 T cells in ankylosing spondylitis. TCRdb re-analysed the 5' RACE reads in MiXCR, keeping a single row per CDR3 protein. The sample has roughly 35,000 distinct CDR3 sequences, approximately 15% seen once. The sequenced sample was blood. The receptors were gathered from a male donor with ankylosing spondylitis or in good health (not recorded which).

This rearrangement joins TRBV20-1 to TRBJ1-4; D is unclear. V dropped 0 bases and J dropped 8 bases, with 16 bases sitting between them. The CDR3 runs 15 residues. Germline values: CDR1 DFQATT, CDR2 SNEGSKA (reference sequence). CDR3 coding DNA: TGCAGTGCTAGAGATCGACGGGGAGGAGAGGAAAAACTGTTTTTT. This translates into CSARDRRGGEEKLFF.

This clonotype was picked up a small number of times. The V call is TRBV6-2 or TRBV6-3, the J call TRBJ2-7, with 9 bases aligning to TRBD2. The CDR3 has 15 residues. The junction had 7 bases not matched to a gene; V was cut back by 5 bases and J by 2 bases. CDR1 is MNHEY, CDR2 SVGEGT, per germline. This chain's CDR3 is CASSVSGGKAYEQYV. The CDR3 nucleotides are TGTGCCAGCAGTGTTAGCGGGGGTAAGGCCTACGAGCAGTACGTC.

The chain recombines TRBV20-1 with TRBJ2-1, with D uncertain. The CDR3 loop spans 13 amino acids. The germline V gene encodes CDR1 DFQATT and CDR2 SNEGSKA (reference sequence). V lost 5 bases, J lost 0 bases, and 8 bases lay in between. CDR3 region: CSAPSHSYNEQFF. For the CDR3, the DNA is TGCAGTGCTCCGTCCCACTCCTACAATGAGCAGTTCTTC.

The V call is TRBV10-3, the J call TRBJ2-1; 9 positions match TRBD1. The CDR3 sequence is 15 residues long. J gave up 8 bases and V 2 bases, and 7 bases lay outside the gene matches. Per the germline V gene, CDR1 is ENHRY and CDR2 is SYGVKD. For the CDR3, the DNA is TGTGCCATCAGTGAGGTTCGGACAGGGGTGGATGAGCAGTTCTTC. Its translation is CAISEVRTGVDEQFF.

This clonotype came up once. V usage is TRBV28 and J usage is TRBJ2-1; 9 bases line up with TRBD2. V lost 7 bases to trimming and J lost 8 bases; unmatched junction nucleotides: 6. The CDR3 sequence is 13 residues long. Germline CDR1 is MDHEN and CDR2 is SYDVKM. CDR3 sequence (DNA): TGTGCCAGCAAGGCTAGCGGGACAGATGAGCAGTTCTTC. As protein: CASKASGTDEQFF.

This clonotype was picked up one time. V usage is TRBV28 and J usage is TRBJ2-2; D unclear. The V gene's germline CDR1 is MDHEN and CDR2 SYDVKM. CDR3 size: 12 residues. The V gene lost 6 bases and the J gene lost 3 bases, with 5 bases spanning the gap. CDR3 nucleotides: TGTGCCAGCAGCGCTTACACCGGGGAGCTGTTTTTT. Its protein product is CASSAYTGELFF.

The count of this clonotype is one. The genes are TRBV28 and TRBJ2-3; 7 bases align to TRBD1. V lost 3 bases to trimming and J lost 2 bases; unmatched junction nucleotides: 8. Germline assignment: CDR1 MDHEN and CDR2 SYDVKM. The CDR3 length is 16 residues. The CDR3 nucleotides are TGTGCCAGCAGTTTTTACAGGGACAGCCTCACAGATACGCAGTATTTT. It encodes CASSFYRDSLTDTQYF.

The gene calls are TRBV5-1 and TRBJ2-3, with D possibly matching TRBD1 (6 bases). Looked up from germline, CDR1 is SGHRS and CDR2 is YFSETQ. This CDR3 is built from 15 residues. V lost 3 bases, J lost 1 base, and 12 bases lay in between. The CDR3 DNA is TGCGCCAGCAGCTCGGGGACATCTCGCACAGATACGCAGTATTTT. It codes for CASSSGTSRTDTQYF.

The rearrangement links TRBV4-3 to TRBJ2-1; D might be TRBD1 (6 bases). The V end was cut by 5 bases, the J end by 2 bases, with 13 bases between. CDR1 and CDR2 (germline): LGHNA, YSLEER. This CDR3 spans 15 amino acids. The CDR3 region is CASSVDSSPYNEQFF. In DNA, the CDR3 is TGCGCCAGCAGCGTGGACAGCAGCCCCTACAATGAGCAGTTCTTC.

The CDR3 region has the DNA TGCAGCGTTGCGACTTCGGGAACTAATGAAAAACTGTTTTTT. The encoded protein is CSVATSGTNEKLFF. V and J are TRBV29-1 and TRBJ1-4; D call uncertain. The germline V gene encodes CDR1 SQVTM and CDR2 ANQGSEA. The V gene lost 4 bases and the J gene lost 1 base, with 10 bases spanning the gap. The CDR3 is 14 amino acids.

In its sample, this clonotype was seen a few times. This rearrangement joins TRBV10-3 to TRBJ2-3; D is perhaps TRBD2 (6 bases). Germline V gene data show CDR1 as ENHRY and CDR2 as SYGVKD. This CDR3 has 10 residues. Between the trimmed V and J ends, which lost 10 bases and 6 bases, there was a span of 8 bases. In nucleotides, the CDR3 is TGTGCCAGTGGGACTGATACGCAGTATTTT. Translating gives CASGTDTQYF.

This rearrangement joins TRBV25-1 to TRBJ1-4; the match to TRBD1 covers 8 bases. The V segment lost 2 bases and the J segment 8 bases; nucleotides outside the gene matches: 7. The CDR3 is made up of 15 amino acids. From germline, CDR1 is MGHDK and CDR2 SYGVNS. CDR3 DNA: TGTGCCAGCAGTGAACCCGGACAGGGTATCGAAAAACTGTTTTTT. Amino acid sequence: CASSEPGQGIEKLFF.

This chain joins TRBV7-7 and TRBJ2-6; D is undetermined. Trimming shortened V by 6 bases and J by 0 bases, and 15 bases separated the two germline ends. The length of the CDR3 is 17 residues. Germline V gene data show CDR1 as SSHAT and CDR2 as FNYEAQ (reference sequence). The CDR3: CASSPLERNSGANVLTF. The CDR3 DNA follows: TGTGCCAGCAGTCCGCTGGAACGTAACTCTGGGGCCAACGTCCTGACTTTC.

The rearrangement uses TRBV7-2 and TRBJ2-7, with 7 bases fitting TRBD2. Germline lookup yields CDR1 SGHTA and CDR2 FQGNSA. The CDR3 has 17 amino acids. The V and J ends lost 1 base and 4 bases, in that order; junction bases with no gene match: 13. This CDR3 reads CASSLDRTGLVGYEQYF. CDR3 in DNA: TGTGCCAGCAGCTTAGATCGTACAGGACTAGTGGGTTACGAGCAGTACTTC.

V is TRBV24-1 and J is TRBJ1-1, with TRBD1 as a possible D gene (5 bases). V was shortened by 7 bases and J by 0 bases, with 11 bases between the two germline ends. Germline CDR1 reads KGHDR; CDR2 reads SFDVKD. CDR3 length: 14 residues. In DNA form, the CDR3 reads TGTGCCACCAGCGCTGACAGCTTGAACACTGAAGCTTTCTTT. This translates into CATSADSLNTEAFF.

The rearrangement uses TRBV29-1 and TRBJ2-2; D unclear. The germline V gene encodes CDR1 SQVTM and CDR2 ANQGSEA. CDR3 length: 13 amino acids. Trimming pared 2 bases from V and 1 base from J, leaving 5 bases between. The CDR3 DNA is TGCAGCGTTGAAAAACAGAACACCGGGGAGCTGTTTTTT. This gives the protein CSVEKQNTGELFF.

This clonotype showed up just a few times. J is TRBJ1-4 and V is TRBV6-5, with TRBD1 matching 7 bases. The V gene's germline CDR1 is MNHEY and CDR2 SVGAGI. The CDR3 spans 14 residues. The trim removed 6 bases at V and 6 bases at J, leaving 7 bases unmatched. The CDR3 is CASREGAGDEKLFF. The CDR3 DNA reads TGTGCCAGCAGGGAGGGGGCAGGAGATGAAAAACTGTTTTTT.

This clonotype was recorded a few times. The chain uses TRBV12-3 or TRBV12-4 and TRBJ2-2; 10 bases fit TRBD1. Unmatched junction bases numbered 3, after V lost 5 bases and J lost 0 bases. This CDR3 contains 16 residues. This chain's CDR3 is CASSRQGASNTGELFF. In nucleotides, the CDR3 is TGTGCCAGCAGTAGACAGGGGGCTTCGAACACCGGGGAGCTGTTTTTT.